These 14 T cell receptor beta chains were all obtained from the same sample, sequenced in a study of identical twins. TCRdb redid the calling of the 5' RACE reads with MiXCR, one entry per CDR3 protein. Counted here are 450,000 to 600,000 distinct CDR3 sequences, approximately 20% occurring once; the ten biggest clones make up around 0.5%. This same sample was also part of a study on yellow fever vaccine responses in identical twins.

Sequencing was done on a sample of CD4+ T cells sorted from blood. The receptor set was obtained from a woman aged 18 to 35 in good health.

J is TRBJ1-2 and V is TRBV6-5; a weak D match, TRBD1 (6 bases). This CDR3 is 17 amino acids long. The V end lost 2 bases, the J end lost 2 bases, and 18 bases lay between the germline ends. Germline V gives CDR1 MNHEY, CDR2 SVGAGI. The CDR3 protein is CASSYRAGEVGNYGYTF. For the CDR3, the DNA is TGTGCCAGCAGTTACAGGGCAGGGGAAGTTGGGAACTATGGCTACACCTTC.

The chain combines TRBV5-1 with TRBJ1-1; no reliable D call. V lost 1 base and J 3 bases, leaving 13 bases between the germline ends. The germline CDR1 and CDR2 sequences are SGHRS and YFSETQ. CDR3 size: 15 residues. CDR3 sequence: CASSLSMEGDTEAFF. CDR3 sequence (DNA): TGCGCCAGCAGCTTGAGTATGGAGGGCGACACTGAAGCTTTCTTT.

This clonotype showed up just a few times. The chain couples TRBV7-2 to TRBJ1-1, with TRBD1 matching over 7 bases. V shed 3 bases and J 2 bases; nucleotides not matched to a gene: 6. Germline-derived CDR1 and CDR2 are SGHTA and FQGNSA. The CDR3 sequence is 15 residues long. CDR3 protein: CASSLWTGSNTEAFF. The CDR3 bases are TGTGCCAGCAGCTTGTGGACAGGATCAAACACTGAAGCTTTCTTT.

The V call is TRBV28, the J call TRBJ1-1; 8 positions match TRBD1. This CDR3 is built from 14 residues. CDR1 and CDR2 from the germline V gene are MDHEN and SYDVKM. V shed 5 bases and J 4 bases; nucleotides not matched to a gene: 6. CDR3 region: CASSLRQGSTEAFF. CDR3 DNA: TGTGCCAGCAGTCTCCGACAGGGGAGCACTGAAGCTTTCTTT.

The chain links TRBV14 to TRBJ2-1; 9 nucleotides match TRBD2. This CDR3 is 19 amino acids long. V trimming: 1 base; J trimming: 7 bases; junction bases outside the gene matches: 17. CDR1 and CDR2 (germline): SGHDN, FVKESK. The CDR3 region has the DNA TGTGCCAGCAGCCAAGTGGGACTAGCTCTACAGCGGATATTGAATGAGCAGTTCTTC. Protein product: CASSQVGLALQRILNEQFF.

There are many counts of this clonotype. In nucleotides, the CDR3 is TGTGCCAGCAGCCGGGACCCCGGGCGTACGCAGTATTTT. Encoded protein: CASSRDPGRTQYF. The V gene is TRBV2, the J gene TRBJ2-3; the D gene could be TRBD1 or TRBD2 (5 bases each). The CDR3 contains 13 residues. Germline-derived CDR1 and CDR2 are SNHLY and FYNNEI. V lost 6 bases to trimming and J lost 8 bases, with 15 bases between them. The variable domain in full, completed from reference TRBV2 and TRBJ2-3, reads EPEVTQTPSHQVTQMGQEVILRCVPISNHLYFYWYRQILGQKVEFLVSFYNNEISEKSEIFDDQFSVERPDGSNFTLKIRSTKLEDSAMYFCASSRDPGRTQYFGPGTRLTVL.

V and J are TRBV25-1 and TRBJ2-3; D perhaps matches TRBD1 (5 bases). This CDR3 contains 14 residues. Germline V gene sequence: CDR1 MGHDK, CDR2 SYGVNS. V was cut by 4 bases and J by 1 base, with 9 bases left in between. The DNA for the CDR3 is TGTGCCAGCAGTGTCGGCAGGGGCACAGATACGCAGTATTTT. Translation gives CASSVGRGTDTQYF. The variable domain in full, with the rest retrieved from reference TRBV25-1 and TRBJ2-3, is EADIYQTPRYLVIGTGKKITLECSQTMGHDKMYWYQQDPGMELHLIHYSYGVNSTEKGDLSSESTVSRIRTEHFPLTLESARPSHTSQYLCASSVGRGTDTQYFGPGTRLTVL.

DNA of the CDR3: TGCAGTGCTAGAGACCCACTGGGAATTGGGCATGGGCAGTTCTTC. The encoded protein is CSARDPLGIGHGQFF. This chain joins TRBV20-1 and TRBJ2-1; no clear D gene. There are 15 residues in the CDR3. CDR1 DFQATT and CDR2 SNEGSKA come from the germline V gene (reference sequence). Trimming removed 0 bases from V and 12 bases from J, with 21 bases in between.

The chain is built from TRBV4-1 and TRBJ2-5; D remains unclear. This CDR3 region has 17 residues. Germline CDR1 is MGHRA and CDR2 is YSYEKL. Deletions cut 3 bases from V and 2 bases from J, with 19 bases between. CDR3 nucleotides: TGCGCCAGCAGCCATATATTACAGAGAAAGGTTCAAGAGACCCAGTACTTC. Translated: CASSHILQRKVQETQYF.

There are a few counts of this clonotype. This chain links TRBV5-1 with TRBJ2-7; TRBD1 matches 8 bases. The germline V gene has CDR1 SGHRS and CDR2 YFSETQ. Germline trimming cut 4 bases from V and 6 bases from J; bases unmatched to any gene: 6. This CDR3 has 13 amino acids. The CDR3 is CASSRDRGSEQYV. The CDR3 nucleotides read TGCGCCAGCAGCCGCGACAGGGGCAGCGAGCAGTACGTC.

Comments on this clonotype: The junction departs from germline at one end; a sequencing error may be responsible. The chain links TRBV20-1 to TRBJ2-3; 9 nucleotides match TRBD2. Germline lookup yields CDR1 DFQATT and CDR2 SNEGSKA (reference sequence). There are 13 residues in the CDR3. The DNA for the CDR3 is TGCAGTGCCAGTAGCGGGAGCACATATACGCAGTATTTT. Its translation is CSASSGSTYTQYF.

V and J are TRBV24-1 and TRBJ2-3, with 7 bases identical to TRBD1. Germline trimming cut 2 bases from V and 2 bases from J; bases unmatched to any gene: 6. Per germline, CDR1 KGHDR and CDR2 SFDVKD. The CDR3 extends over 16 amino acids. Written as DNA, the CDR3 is TGTGCCACCAGTGATTACGGGACAGACCCCACAGATACGCAGTATTTT. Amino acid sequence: CATSDYGTDPTDTQYF.

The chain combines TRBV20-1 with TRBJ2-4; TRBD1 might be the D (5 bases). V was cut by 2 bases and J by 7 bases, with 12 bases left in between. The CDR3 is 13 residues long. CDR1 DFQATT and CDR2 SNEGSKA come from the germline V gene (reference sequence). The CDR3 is CSARNGPGNIQYF. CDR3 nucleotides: TGCAGTGCTAGAAACGGACCAGGGAACATTCAGTACTTC.

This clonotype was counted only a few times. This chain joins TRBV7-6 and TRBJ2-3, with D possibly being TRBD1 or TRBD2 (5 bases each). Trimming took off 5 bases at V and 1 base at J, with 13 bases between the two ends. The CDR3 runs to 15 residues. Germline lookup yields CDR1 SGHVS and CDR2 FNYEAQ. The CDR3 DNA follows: TGTGCCAGCAGCACCCTCGGGGCGGGCACAGATACGCAGTATTTT. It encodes CASSTLGAGTDTQYF.